The clone carrying this TCR beta chain was seen a handful of times. Within the sample, other DNA sequences also encode this same CDR3. These data are taken from a study of cytomegalovirus exposure and HLA in healthy donors. Primers: 60 Vbeta forward and 13 Jbeta reverse. In the original analysis: Per a later analysis, the number of unique TCR beta chains was approximately 73 million, of which around 9.9 million were shared. Using immunoSEQ multiplex PCR, the repertoire was profiled, and TCRdb retains in-frame clones only, with some absent. The D gene and trimming were derived from the DNA, and the V and J assignments and clone size from that table. The repertoire holds approximately 79,000 clones, with roughly 72% as singletons. Germline CDR1 reads SGHRS; CDR2 reads YFSETQ. Trimming removed 0 bases from V and 3 bases from J; junction bases left unmatched: 2. The CDR3 loop spans 15 amino acids.

Sequencing was carried out using PBMCs. V gene TRBV5-1 combines with J gene TRBJ1-5; 8 bases are shared with TRBD1. The clonotype comes from a man aged 35 to 55 in good health and CMV-seropositive. Here the CDR3 reads CASSLGQGNNQPQHF. CDR3 sequence (DNA): TGCGCCAGCAGCTTGGGACAGGGGAACAATCAGCCCCAGCATTTT.